The clone carrying this TCR beta chain has a handful of counts. What it binds is not known. The sample is drawn from a study of post-analysis software for immune sequencing data. Study context: Patients had relapsing-remitting, secondary progressive or progressive-relapsing multiple sclerosis; some lacked subtype. Study findings and constraints: Comparison of patients with controls showed 4 to 6 TRBV segments more frequent in patients, TRBV5-6, TRBV5-1 and TRBV20-1 among them.

Trimming took 5 bases from V and 0 from J; bases not matched to a gene: 7. The CDR3 runs 16 residues. Sequencing libraries made from TCR beta cDNA carried unique molecular identifiers. TCRdb called the PCR reads again in MiXCR, with one record for every CDR3 protein. This sample has about 540,000 distinct CDR3 sequences, with around 31% found just once. This TCR was sampled from a girl aged 2 to 17 with multiple sclerosis. Input material: blood. V and J are TRBV12-3 or TRBV12-4 and TRBJ1-1; 9 bases line up with TRBD1. CDR3 region: CASSRQGVGMNTEAFF. DNA for the CDR3: TGTGCCAGCAGTCGACAGGGGGTGGGCATGAACACTGAAGCTTTCTTT.